The 9 T cell receptor beta chains below were found in one sample sequenced in a study of cytomegalovirus exposure and HLA in healthy donors (dated by TCRdb to about 2017). Receptor amplification or capture employed the immunoSEQ multiplex PCR assay. A mixture of 60 forward primers for TCR Vbeta segments and 13 reverse primers for TCR Jbeta segments was used in the multiplex PCR. TCRdb retrieved this table from immuneACCESS and kept in-frame rearrangements only. Not all clones are present; in checked studies, unresolved V genes account for under half, and no reason is known for the remainder. This sample comprises around 85,000 clones, about four fifths of them detected only once. The biggest ten clones account for about 34% of the sample. Sample: PBMCs. The receptors stem from a man aged 50-60 years in good health and CMV-seropositive.

The chain employs TRBV5-4 and TRBJ1-2; 7 nucleotides align to TRBD1. Germline V gene sequence: CDR1 SGHNT, CDR2 YYREEE (reference sequence). The CDR3 sequence is 13 residues long. V lost 3 bases and J lost 5; bases outside the gene matches: 4. The CDR3 region is CASSWSTGYGYTF. CDR3 coding DNA: TGTGCCAGCAGCTGGTCGACAGGGTATGGCTACACCTTC.

The rearrangement uses TRBV7-6 and TRBJ2-6; D gene unclear. The CDR3 is 16 amino acids. CDR1 and CDR2 from the germline V gene are SGHVS and FNYEAQ. V lost 1 base and J lost 1, with 8 bases in between. This chain's CDR3 is CASSLVQTSGANVLTF. The CDR3 DNA is TGTGCCAGCAGCTTAGTCCAAACATCTGGGGCCAACGTCCTGACTTTC.

The CDR3 DNA reads as TGTGCCAGCAGTCTGACAGGGGACTTTAACGAGCAGTACTTC. This gives the protein CASSLTGDFNEQYF. The chain uses TRBV28 and TRBJ2-7; 8 nucleotides line up with TRBD1. With 5 bases clipped from V and 5 bases from J, the junction kept 8 bases outside the gene matches. The CDR3 spans 14 residues. Germline V gene data show CDR1 as MDHEN and CDR2 as SYDVKM.

Comment on this clone: One end of the junction is discordant with germline, which a read error may explain. The CDR3 coding sequence is TGTTCCAGCAGCCCATACCAGGGGCTGGCCACTGAAGCTTTCTTT. Its protein product is CSSSPYQGLATEAFF. V usage is TRBV7-9 and J usage is TRBJ1-1; tentative D call: TRBD1 (6 bases). Germline CDR1 and CDR2: SEHNR and FQNEAQ (reference sequence). This CDR3 is 15 amino acids long.

The chain carries TRBV5-1 and TRBJ2-7; D remains ambiguous. V lost 7 bases to trimming and J lost 0 bases, with 11 bases between them. The CDR3 is made up of 13 amino acids. Germline values: CDR1 SGHRS, CDR2 YFSETQ. This chain's CDR3 is CASGPSGSYEQYF. The DNA of the CDR3 is TGCGCCAGCGGCCCGTCGGGCTCCTACGAGCAGTACTTC.

The CDR3 DNA reads TGTGCCAGCAGCTCCACGACTAGCTTGATAGATACGCAGTATTTT. Protein sequence: CASSSTTSLIDTQYF. This chain connects TRBV7-6 to TRBJ2-3, with TRBD2 matching 7 bases. The V segment lost 4 bases and the J segment 5 bases; nucleotides outside the gene matches: 9. This CDR3 is 15 amino acids long. Germline CDR1 and CDR2: SGHVS and FNYEAQ. Using reference TRBV7-6 and TRBJ2-3 for the parts outside the CDR3, the full variable domain is GAGVSQSPRYKVTKRGQDVALRCDPISGHVSLYWYRQALGQGPEFLTYFNYEAQQDKSGLPNDRFSAERPEGSISTLTIQRTEQRDSAMYRCASSSTTSLIDTQYFGPGTRLTVL.

The CDR3 spells CSVEDQGAGNTIYF. The CDR3 DNA is TGCAGCGTTGAAGATCAGGGGGCTGGAAACACCATATATTTT. V is TRBV29-1 and J is TRBJ1-3; TRBD1 agrees at 7 bases. The CDR3 runs to 14 residues. CDR1 is SQVTM, CDR2 ANQGSEA, per germline. V shed 0 bases and J 2 bases; nucleotides not matched to a gene: 1.

This clone has a handful of counts. This chain uses TRBV7-3 with TRBJ1-2, with 7 bases identical to TRBD1. Trimming removed 0 bases from V and 4 bases from J; junction bases left unmatched: 11. In germline, CDR1 is SGHTA, CDR2 FQGTGA. CDR3 length: 17 amino acids. CDR3 region: CASSLTSSGTVGYGYTF. CDR3 DNA: TGTGCCAGCAGCTTAACGTCATCCGGGACAGTAGGCTATGGCTACACCTTC.

This clone was detected only a few times. The CDR3 DNA reads TGTGCCAGCAGCTTATTAGACAACACAGATACGCAGTATTTT. Translating it yields CASSLLDNTDTQYF. The rearrangement joins TRBV7-9 to TRBJ2-3, with no clear D. V lost 2 bases and J 2 bases, leaving 8 bases between the germline ends. Germline-derived CDR1 and CDR2 are SEHNR and FQNEAQ (reference sequence). The CDR3 is 14 residues long. The whole variable domain, filled in from reference TRBV7-9 and TRBJ2-3, reads DTGVSQNPRHKITKRGQNVTFRCDPISEHNRLYWYRQTLGQGPEFLTYFQNEAQLEKSRLLSDRFSAERPKGSFSTLEIQRTEQGDSAMYLCASSLLDNTDTQYFGPGTRLTVL.